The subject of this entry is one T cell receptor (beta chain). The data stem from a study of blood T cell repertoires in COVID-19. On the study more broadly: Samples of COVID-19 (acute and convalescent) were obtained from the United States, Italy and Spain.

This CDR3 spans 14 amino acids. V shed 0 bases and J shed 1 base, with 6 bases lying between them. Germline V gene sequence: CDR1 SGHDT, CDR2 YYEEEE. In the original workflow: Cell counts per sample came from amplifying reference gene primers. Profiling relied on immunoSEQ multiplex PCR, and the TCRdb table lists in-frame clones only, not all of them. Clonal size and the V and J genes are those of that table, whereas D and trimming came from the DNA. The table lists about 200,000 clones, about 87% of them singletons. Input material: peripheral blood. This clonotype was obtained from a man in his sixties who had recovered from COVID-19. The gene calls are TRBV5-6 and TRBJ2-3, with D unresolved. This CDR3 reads CASSLGAGTDTQYF. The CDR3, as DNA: TGTGCCAGCAGCTTGGGTGCGGGCACAGATACGCAGTATTTT.